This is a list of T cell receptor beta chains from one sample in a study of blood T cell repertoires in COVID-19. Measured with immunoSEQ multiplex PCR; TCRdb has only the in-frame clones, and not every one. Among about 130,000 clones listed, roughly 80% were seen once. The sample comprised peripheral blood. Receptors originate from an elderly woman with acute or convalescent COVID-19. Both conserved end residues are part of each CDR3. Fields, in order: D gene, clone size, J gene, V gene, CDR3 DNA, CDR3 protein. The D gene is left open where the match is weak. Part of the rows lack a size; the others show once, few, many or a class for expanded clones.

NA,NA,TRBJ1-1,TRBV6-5,TGTGCCAGCAGCAGCAGGGTCACTGAAGCTTTCTTT,CASSSRVTEAFF
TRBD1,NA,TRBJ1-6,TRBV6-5,TGTGCCAGCAGCCGGCCTGGACAGGGTAGTTCACCCCTCCACTTT,CASSRPGQGSSPLHF
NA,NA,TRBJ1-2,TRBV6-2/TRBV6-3,TGTGCCAGCAGTTACGTACGGACGAGGACTCCATCGAAAGGCTACACCTTC,CASSYVRTRTPSKGYTF
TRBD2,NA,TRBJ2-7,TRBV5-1,TGCGCCAGCAGCCGGACTAGCGGGGGTTACGAGCAGTACTTC,CASSRTSGGYEQYF
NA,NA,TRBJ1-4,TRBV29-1,TGCAGCGTTGGAACAGGGATGAATGAAAAACTGTTTTTT,CSVGTGMNEKLFF
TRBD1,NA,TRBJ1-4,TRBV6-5,TGTGCCAGCAGCCTGGGACAGGCCAGGGAGTGGAAACTGTTTTTT,CASSLGQAREWKLFF
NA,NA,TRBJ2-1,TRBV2,TGTGCCAGCAGTGTTGTTTATAGGGGGTACACCGAGAATAGTGATGAGCAGTTCTTC,CASSVVYRGYTENSDEQFF
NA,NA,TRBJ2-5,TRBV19,TGTGCCAGTAAGGTAGCCGGAGGCGGGCAAGAGACCCAGTACTTC,CASKVAGGGQETQYF
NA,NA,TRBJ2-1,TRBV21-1,TGTGCCAGCAGCAAGGGGCTGAGCGGGGGGTTTTACAATGAGCAGTTCTTC,CASSKGLSGGFYNEQFF
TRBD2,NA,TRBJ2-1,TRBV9,TGTGCCAGCACCACCGCCCGGGGGGGGTACAATGAGCAGTTCTTC,CASTTARGGYNEQFF
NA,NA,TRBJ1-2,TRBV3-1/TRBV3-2,TGTGCCAGCAGCCTAGGGGTCCGATATGGCTACACCTTC,CASSLGVRYGYTF
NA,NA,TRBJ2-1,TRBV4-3,TGCGCCAGCAGCCAAGATCGGGACACCAAGCAGTTCTTC,CASSQDRDTKQFF
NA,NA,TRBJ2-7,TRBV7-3,TGTGCCAGCAGCCGACAGGCTTCCTACGAGCAGTACTTC,CASSRQASYEQYF
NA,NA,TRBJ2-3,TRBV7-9,TGTGCCAGCAGCTTAGCGTTGCGGTCGGAAGATACGCAGTATTTT,CASSLALRSEDTQYF
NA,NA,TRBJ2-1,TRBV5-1,TGCGCCAGCAGCTTGGGAGGAACCAGCTCCTACAATGAGCAGTTCTTC,CASSLGGTSSYNEQFF
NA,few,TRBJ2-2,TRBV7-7,TGTGCCAGCAGCCCCTCGCGGGGCGGGGAGCTGTTTTTT,CASSPSRGGELFF
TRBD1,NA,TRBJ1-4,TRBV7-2,TGTGCCAGCAGCTTGAGGGGGCGTAATGAAAAACTGTTTTTT,CASSLRGRNEKLFF
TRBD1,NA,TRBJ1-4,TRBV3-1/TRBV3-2,TGTGCCAGCAGCCCTTCCGACAGGGAGGAAAAACTGTTTTTT,CASSPSDREEKLFF
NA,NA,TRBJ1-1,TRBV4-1,TGCGCCAGCAGCCACTCCCCTCTTCGGAGGGCCGCGAACACTGAAGCTTTCTTT,CASSHSPLRRAANTEAFF
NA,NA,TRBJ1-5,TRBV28,TGTGCCAGCAGTTACCCGGGGGGGAATCAGCCCCAGCATTTT,CASSYPGGNQPQHF
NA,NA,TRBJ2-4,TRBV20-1,TGCAGTGCTAGTTTCGTGATTGCCGGAAACATTCAGTACTTC,CSASFVIAGNIQYF
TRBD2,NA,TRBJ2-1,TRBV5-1,TGCGCCAGCAGCTCTAGGACTAGCGGGGGGGCTGGTGAGCAGTTCTTC,CASSSRTSGGAGEQFF
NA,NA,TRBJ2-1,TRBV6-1,TGTGCCAGCAGTGATAAGGGGTGGGGCTCCTACAATGAGCAGTTCTTC,CASSDKGWGSYNEQFF
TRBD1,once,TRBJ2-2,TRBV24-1,TGTGCCACCAGTGAAACCCCTCGACAGGGTGGGACCGGGGAGCTGTTTTTT,CATSETPRQGGTGELFF
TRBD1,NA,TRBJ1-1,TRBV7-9,TGTGCCAGCAGCTTTCTCCGGACAGGGGGCCGGAACACTGAAGCTTTCTTT,CASSFLRTGGRNTEAFF
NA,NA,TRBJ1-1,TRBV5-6,TGTGCCAGCAGCTTGATAAGAGCTACTGAAGCTTTCTTT,CASSLIRATEAFF
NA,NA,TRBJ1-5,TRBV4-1,TGCGCCAGCAGCCAAGTCGACATGGGTTTTACTGGCAATCAGCCCCAGCATTTT,CASSQVDMGFTGNQPQHF
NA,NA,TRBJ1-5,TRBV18,TGTGCCAGCTCACCACAGAGATCAAATAGCAATCAGCCCCAGCATTTT,CASSPQRSNSNQPQHF
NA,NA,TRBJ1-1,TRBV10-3,TGTGCCATCCGGGATGACATGAACACTGAAGCTTTCTTT,CAIRDDMNTEAFF
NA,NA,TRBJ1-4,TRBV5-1,TGCGCCAGCAGCTTGAAATCGGGTACGGCTAATGAAAAACTGTTTTTT,CASSLKSGTANEKLFF
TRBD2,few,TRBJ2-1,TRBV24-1,TGTGCCACCAGTGGTGGTAGCGGGGGCCGAGCGGGCAATGAGCAGTTCTTC,CATSGGSGGRAGNEQFF